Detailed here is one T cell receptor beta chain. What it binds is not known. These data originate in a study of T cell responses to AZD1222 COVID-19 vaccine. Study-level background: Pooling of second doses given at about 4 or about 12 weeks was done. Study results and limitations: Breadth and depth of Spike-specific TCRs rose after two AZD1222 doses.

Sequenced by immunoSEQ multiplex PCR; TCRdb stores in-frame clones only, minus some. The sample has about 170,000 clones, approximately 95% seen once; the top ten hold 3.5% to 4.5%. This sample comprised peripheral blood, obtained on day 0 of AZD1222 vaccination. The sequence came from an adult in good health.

The CDR3 DNA follows: TGCGCCAGCACCTCCCTGGGGGGAATGCACGAGCAGTACTTC. This gives the protein CASTSLGGMHEQYF. This chain uses TRBV5-1 with TRBJ2-7, with D maybe TRBD2 (6 bases). This CDR3 is 14 amino acids long. From germline, CDR1 is SGHRS and CDR2 YFSETQ. The V gene lost 6 bases and the J gene lost 5 bases, with 18 bases spanning the gap.